The TCR beta chain under discussion was sequenced for a study of blood T cell repertoires in COVID-19. For the study at large: Italy, Spain and the United States were the sources of the convalescent and acute COVID-19 samples. PBMCs, B-cell-depleted T cells, or T cells provided the cDNA or gDNA that made up the material.

In the original workflow: Amplified reference gene primers provided the basis for estimating nucleated cell counts. Some clones are missing from TCRdb's copy, which holds only in-frame ones; the method was immunoSEQ multiplex PCR. Clonal size and the V and J genes are those of that table, whereas D and trimming came from the DNA. This table has around 100,000 clones, 70% to 90% appearing once. The CDR3 runs 15 residues. J lost 7 bases, V lost 4 bases, and 7 bases had no gene match. In germline, CDR1 is LNHNV, CDR2 YYDKDF (reference sequence). The sample taken for sequencing was peripheral blood. This receptor was taken from a human donor in a cohort sampled during active COVID-19. J is TRBJ2-1 and V is TRBV15; 10 nucleotides match TRBD1. The CDR3 nucleotides are TGTGCCACCAGCAATGACAGGGGGCGCAGGAATGAGCAGTTCTTC. Translating gives CATSNDRGRRNEQFF.